This TCR beta chain originates from a study of T-cell reconstitution after alpha-beta-depleted transplantation in children. Per the germline V gene, CDR1 is SGHVS and CDR2 is FNYEAQ. The CDR3 covers 15 residues. V was trimmed by 1 base and J by 3 bases, leaving 12 bases between them. Unique molecular identifiers were incorporated when the TCRbeta library was constructed. TCRdb itself ran the PCR reads through MiXCR, one entry per CDR3 protein. The table lists 250,000 to 300,000 distinct CDR3 sequences, approximately 9.6% of them singletons, with around 9.1% in the top ten. V gene TRBV7-6 combines with J gene TRBJ1-1; possibly TRBD1 for D (6 bases). The sequenced sample was PBMCs from the stem cell graft donor, obtained from the stem cell graft. This TCR derives from a human donor who donated a stem cell graft to a child with SCID. The CDR3 here is CASSLDARGYTEAFF. In DNA form, the CDR3 reads TGTGCCAGCAGCTTAGATGCCAGGGGATACACTGAAGCTTTCTTT.